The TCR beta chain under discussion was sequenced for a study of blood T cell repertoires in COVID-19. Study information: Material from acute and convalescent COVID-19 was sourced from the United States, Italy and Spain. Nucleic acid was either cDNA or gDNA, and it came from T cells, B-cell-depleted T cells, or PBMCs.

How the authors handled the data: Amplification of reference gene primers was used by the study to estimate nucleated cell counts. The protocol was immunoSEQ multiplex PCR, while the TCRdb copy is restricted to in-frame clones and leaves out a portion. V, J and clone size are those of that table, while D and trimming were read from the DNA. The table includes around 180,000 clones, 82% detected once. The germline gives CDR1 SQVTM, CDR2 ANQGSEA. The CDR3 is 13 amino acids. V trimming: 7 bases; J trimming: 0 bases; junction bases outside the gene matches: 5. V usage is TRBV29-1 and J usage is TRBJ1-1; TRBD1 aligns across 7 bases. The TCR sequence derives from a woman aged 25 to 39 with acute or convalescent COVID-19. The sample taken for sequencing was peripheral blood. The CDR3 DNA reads TGCAGCGGCAGACAGGGCATGAACACTGAAGCTTTCTTT. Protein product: CSGRQGMNTEAFF.